Listed below are T cell receptor beta chains from one sample, sequenced in a study of blood T cell repertoires in COVID-19. Sequencing was performed with immunoSEQ multiplex PCR; in TCRdb, only in-frame clones are kept and a portion is missing. The sample lists more than 250,000 clones, around four fifths occurring once. Sequencing was performed on peripheral blood. The receptors originated from a woman in her forties or fifties with acute or convalescent COVID-19. Each CDR3 is given with its conserved first and last residue. D genes are given only for firm matches. Some rows have no size entry. The others give once, few or many, or a class for an expanded clone.

clone size,J gene,D gene,V gene,CDR3 protein,CDR3 DNA
.,TRBJ2-2,TRBD2,TRBV30,CAWNPLAGGERGTGELFF,TGTGCCTGGAATCCACTAGCGGGAGGCGAAAGAGGCACCGGGGAGCTGTTTTTT
.,TRBJ1-4,.,TRBV9,CARPRTGSKLFF,TGTGCCAGACCCCGAACGGGTTCAAAACTGTTTTTT
once,TRBJ2-3,TRBD2,TRBV7-9,CASSFFSGGGTDTQYF,TGTGCCAGCAGCTTTTTTAGCGGGGGGGGCACAGATACGCAGTATTTT
.,TRBJ1-1,TRBD1,TRBV6-2/TRBV6-3,CASSYITGTGDTEAFF,TGTGCCAGCAGTTACATAACCGGGACAGGGGACACTGAAGCTTTCTTT
.,TRBJ1-6,.,TRBV7-2,CASSEGSISPLHF,TGTGCCAGCAGCGAAGGGAGTATTTCACCCCTCCACTTT
.,TRBJ1-2,.,TRBV7-8,CASSLSPAGFDGYTF,TGTGCCAGCAGCTTAAGTCCAGCGGGGTTCGATGGCTACACCTTC
.,TRBJ2-7,TRBD1,TRBV11-2,CASSLPLGGRSYEQYF,TGTGCCAGCAGCTTACCGTTAGGGGGCCGCTCCTACGAGCAGTACTTC
.,TRBJ2-5,.,TRBV18,CASSPSRTTQETQYF,TGTGCCAGCTCACCTTCACGTACGACTCAAGAGACCCAGTACTTC
.,TRBJ2-5,.,TRBV2,CASSDFVAETQYF,TGTGCCAGCAGTGATTTCGTGGCCGAGACCCAGTACTTC
.,TRBJ2-7,.,TRBV7-6,CASSLGQSLLYEQYF,TGTGCCAGCAGCTTAGGACAGAGTCTCCTCTACGAGCAGTACTTC
once,TRBJ1-2,TRBD1,TRBV5-1,CASSFTGTDYGYTF,TGCGCCAGCAGCTTTACCGGGACAGACTATGGCTACACCTTC
.,TRBJ2-3,.,TRBV2,CASSEDRVRGDTQYF,TGTGCCAGCAGTGAAGACAGGGTCAGAGGAGATACGCAGTATTTT
.,TRBJ2-1,TRBD2,TRBV5-6,CASRASGTVEQFF,TGTGCCAGCAGGGCTAGCGGGACCGTAGAGCAGTTCTTC
.,TRBJ2-1,TRBD1,TRBV3-1/TRBV3-2,CASSEDRGSSWYNEQFF,TGTGCCAGCAGCGAAGACAGGGGGAGTTCGTGGTACAATGAGCAGTTCTTC
.,TRBJ2-3,TRBD1,TRBV14,CASSHGTGRVTDTQYF,TGTGCCAGCAGCCACGGGACAGGGAGGGTCACAGATACGCAGTATTTT
.,TRBJ2-1,.,TRBV30,CAWSGSSYNEQFF,TGTGCCTGGAGCGGGAGCTCCTACAATGAGCAGTTCTTC
.,TRBJ2-2,.,TRBV15,CATSERTGELFF,TGTGCCACCAGTGAGAGGACCGGGGAGCTGTTTTTT
.,TRBJ2-1,TRBD1,TRBV5-1,CASSSPQRQGVRNEQFF,TGCGCCAGCAGTTCACCCCAGAGACAGGGGGTCAGGAATGAGCAGTTCTTC
few,TRBJ2-2,TRBD2,TRBV6-5,CATRGGANTGELFF,TGTGCCACCCGCGGGGGGGCCAACACCGGGGAGCTGTTTTTT
.,TRBJ1-2,TRBD1,TRBV2,CASSEGQGAGYGYTF,TGTGCCAGCAGTGAGGGACAGGGGGCAGGCTATGGCTACACCTTC
once,TRBJ2-5,TRBD1,TRBV14,CASSHRRTGVKETQYF,TGTGCCAGCAGCCACCGTAGGACAGGGGTAAAGGAGACCCAGTACTTC
few,TRBJ2-7,.,TRBV12-3/TRBV12-4,CASSFLRDNEQYF,TGTGCCAGCAGTTTCCTTAGGGACAACGAGCAGTACTTC
.,TRBJ2-2,TRBD1,TRBV5-4,CASSIWQGVNTGELFF,TGTGCCAGCAGCATCTGGCAGGGGGTAAACACCGGGGAGCTGTTTTTT
.,TRBJ2-5,.,TRBV12-5,CASGLQASGTQYF,TGTGCTAGTGGTTTACAGGCGTCGGGGACCCAGTACTTC
.,TRBJ1-1,.,TRBV4-1,CASSQVGGRNTEAFF,TGCGCCAGCAGCCAAGTTGGAGGGAGGAACACTGAAGCTTTCTTT
.,TRBJ1-2,.,TRBV25-1,CASSVVQGGNGYTF,TGTGCCAGCAGTGTAGTACAGGGTGGAAATGGCTACACCTTC
.,TRBJ1-1,TRBD1,TRBV3-1/TRBV3-2,CASSQADRATEAFF,TGTGCCAGCAGCCAGGCTGACAGGGCCACTGAAGCTTTCTTT
.,TRBJ2-3,.,TRBV18,CASSPLLSGTDTQYF,TGTGCCAGCTCACCACTCCTCAGCGGAACAGATACGCAGTATTTT
.,TRBJ2-1,TRBD2,TRBV6-4,CASSPGLAGGGNEQFF,TGTGCCAGCAGCCCTGGACTAGCGGGAGGGGGTAATGAGCAGTTCTTC
.,TRBJ2-2,.,TRBV2,CASTSSVNTGELFF,TGTGCCAGCACTTCGTCAGTAAACACCGGGGAGCTGTTTTTT
once,TRBJ2-2,TRBD1,TRBV6-5,CASSRRGQNTGELFF,TGTGCCAGCAGCCGAAGGGGGCAGAACACCGGGGAGCTGTTTTTT
.,TRBJ2-3,.,TRBV5-1,CASSPNRETQYF,TGCGCCAGCAGCCCGAATCGGGAAACGCAGTATTTT
.,TRBJ2-7,TRBD1,TRBV29-1,CSVDRGDYEQYF,TGCAGCGTCGACAGGGGGGACTACGAGCAGTACTTC
.,TRBJ1-4,.,TRBV28,CASSLMGAGTNEKLFF,TGTGCCAGCAGTTTGATGGGGGCAGGAACTAATGAAAAACTGTTTTTT
.,TRBJ2-2,.,TRBV7-7,CASSEGSNTGELFF,TGTGCCAGCAGCGAGGGATCGAACACCGGGGAGCTGTTTTTT
.,TRBJ2-3,.,TRBV9,CASSLSGSQYF,TGTGCCAGCAGCCTATCGGGGTCGCAGTATTTT
.,TRBJ2-7,.,TRBV6-6,CASSSGSTYEQYF,TGTGCCAGCAGTTCAGGGTCAACCTACGAGCAGTACTTC
.,TRBJ2-5,TRBD2,TRBV3-1/TRBV3-2,CASSPGGGRETQYF,TGTGCCAGCAGCCCTGGGGGGGGTAGGGAGACCCAGTACTTC
.,TRBJ2-1,.,TRBV7-3,CASSVTGTTYNEQFF,TGTGCCAGCAGCGTAACCGGGACAACCTACAATGAGCAGTTCTTC
.,TRBJ2-3,TRBD2,TRBV5-4,CASSVGTSRTDTQYF,TGTGCCAGCAGCGTAGGGACTAGCCGCACAGATACGCAGTATTTT
.,TRBJ2-1,TRBD1,TRBV24-1,CATDRGQGLNEQFF,TGTGCCACCGACAGGGGACAGGGGCTCAATGAGCAGTTCTTC
.,TRBJ1-4,.,TRBV19,CASMESTNEKLFF,TGTGCCAGTATGGAGTCAACTAATGAAAAACTGTTTTTT
few,TRBJ1-3,.,TRBV15,CATSRDLRTTGNTIYF,TGTGCCACCAGCAGAGATCTTAGGACAACTGGAAACACCATATATTTT
once,TRBJ1-2,.,TRBV29-1,CSVGGANYGYTF,TGCAGCGTTGGGGGCGCAAACTATGGCTACACCTTC
.,TRBJ1-4,.,TRBV10-3,CAIRASEHGEKLFF,TGTGCCATCAGAGCGAGCGAGCACGGCGAAAAACTGTTTTTT
.,TRBJ1-2,.,TRBV15,CATSRAAGGGYGYTF,TGTGCCACCAGCAGAGCAGCCGGGGGAGGCTATGGCTACACCTTC
.,TRBJ1-1,TRBD1,TRBV29-1,CSIHGSGTGTEAFF,TGCAGCATTCACGGCTCCGGGACAGGGACTGAAGCTTTCTTT
.,TRBJ2-2,.,TRBV5-1,CASSGVAGATGELFF,TGCGCCAGCAGCGGGGTGGCAGGGGCCACCGGGGAGCTGTTTTTT
.,TRBJ2-3,TRBD2,TRBV10-3,CAISFLAGGGDTQYF,TGTGCCATCAGTTTTCTAGCGGGGGGGGGAGATACGCAGTATTTT
.,TRBJ1-1,.,TRBV7-3,CASSAQQNTEAFF,TGTGCCAGCAGCGCCCAACAGAACACTGAAGCTTTCTTT
.,TRBJ1-5,.,TRBV5-6,CASSLNGISNQPQHF,TGTGCCAGCAGCTTAAACGGGATTAGCAATCAGCCCCAGCATTTT
.,TRBJ2-1,.,TRBV11-2,CASSSKGATGSYNEQFF,TGTGCCAGCAGCTCGAAGGGAGCCACAGGGTCCTACAATGAGCAGTTCTTC
.,TRBJ1-1,.,TRBV3-1/TRBV3-2,CASRSFDTEAFF,TGTGCCAGCAGATCGTTTGACACTGAAGCTTTCTTT
.,TRBJ2-5,.,TRBV19,CASSRGAGGETQYF,TGTGCCAGTAGTAGGGGGGCAGGGGGAGAGACCCAGTACTTC
.,TRBJ2-5,.,TRBV7-8,CASSLFRGSQETQYF,TGTGCCAGCAGCTTATTTAGGGGGAGCCAAGAGACCCAGTACTTC
.,TRBJ1-3,.,TRBV21-1,CASSEPITDTIYF,TGTGCCAGCAGCGAGCCCATTACGGACACCATATATTTT
.,TRBJ2-3,.,TRBV30,CAWSYGGEGAQYF,TGTGCCTGGAGTTATGGGGGCGAGGGGGCGCAGTATTTT